This T cell receptor beta chain derives from a study of blood T cell repertoires in COVID-19. Study summary: The United States, Italy and Spain were the sources of the acute and convalescent COVID-19 samples.

In the source study's methods: Quantification of nucleated cells was approximated via reference gene primer amplification. Here immunoSEQ multiplex PCR was the method, and the copy in TCRdb shows in-frame clones only, minus some. Clone size and the V and J calls come from that table; the DNA yielded D and trimming. Among approximately 330,000 clones, about 86% were seen once, and the ten largest hold roughly 4.2%. Germline trimming cut 3 bases from V and 9 bases from J; bases unmatched to any gene: 8. The CDR3 is 15 amino acids. The V gene's germline CDR1 is KGHSH and CDR2 LQKENI. Across roughly 25 US areas, participants ranged in age from about 18 to 90 years.

The receptor's source is a woman between 40 and 55 years old with acute COVID-19. The gene calls are TRBV18 and TRBJ2-1; 10 nucleotides agree with TRBD2. Input material: PBMCs or T cells enriched from blood (not recorded which). CDR3 coding DNA: TGTGCCAGCTCACCGCCAGCGGGAGGGCCGGGTGAGCAGTTCTTC. It yields the protein CASSPPAGGPGEQFF. The full variable domain, rest sourced from reference TRBV18 and TRBJ2-1, is NAGVMQNPRHLVRRRGQEARLRCSPMKGHSHVYWYRQLPEEGLKFMVYLQKENIIDESGMPKERFSAEFPKEGPSILRIQQVVRGDSAAYFCASSPPAGGPGEQFFGPGTRLTVL.